These T cell receptor beta chains were read from a single sample in a study of T cell responses to AZD1222 COVID-19 vaccine. Method: immunoSEQ multiplex PCR; TCRdb's copy keeps in-frame clones and lacks some. The table includes 120,000 or so clones, roughly 90% detected once. This specimen was peripheral blood, taken on day 0 of MenACWY control vaccination. The receptors shown here come from an adult in good health. CDR3s include the opening cysteine and the closing phenylalanine or tryptophan. A D gene is named only where the DNA matches it firmly.

v_call	cdr3_length	d_call	j_call	cdr3_nt	cdr3_aa
TRBV9	16	TRBD1	TRBJ2-1	TGTGCCAGCAGCGTTCTGTCCCAGGGGGTGTATAATGAGCAGTTCTTC	CASSVLSQGVYNEQFF
TRBV13	13	-	TRBJ2-3	TGTGCCAGCAGCCATCTAAGGACAGATACGCAGTATTTT	CASSHLRTDTQYF
TRBV28	13	TRBD1	TRBJ1-2	TGTGCCAGCAGCCTCGACAGGGGTGCTGGCTACACCTTC	CASSLDRGAGYTF
TRBV5-1	15	-	TRBJ1-1	TGCGCCAGCAGCTTGGGAGGCGATACGGGGCAGGAGGCTTTCTTT	CASSLGGDTGQEAFF
TRBV5-1	15	TRBD1	TRBJ1-1	TGCGCCAGCAGCCCGAGAGACAGGGAGAACACTGAAGCTTTCTTT	CASSPRDRENTEAFF
TRBV12-3/TRBV12-4	13	-	TRBJ1-3	TGTGCCAGCAGCCCCCGCGCAGGAAACACCATATATTTT	CASSPRAGNTIYF
TRBV10-1	12	-	TRBJ1-1	TGCGCCAGCAGTGGAAACGTCCCTGAAGCTTTCTTT	CASSGNVPEAFF
TRBV7-8	17	-	TRBJ2-7	TGTGCCAGCAGCTCCCACAACACAAAGGGCTCCTCCTACGAGCAGTACTTC	CASSSHNTKGSSYEQYF
TRBV7-6	17	TRBD2	TRBJ2-7	TGTGCCAGCAGCGCAGGGACTAGCGGGAATCCCTCCTACGAGCAGTACTTC	CASSAGTSGNPSYEQYF
TRBV11-3	14	-	TRBJ1-2	TGTGCCAGCAGCTTCGGGGCTGGGGCTATGGGCTACACCTTC	CASSFGAGAMGYTF
TRBV28	13	-	TRBJ1-2	TGTGCCAGCATGGTGTCAGAGAACTATGGCTACACCTTC	CASMVSENYGYTF
TRBV10-3	12	-	TRBJ1-1	TGTGCCATCAGCGGCGGACAGACTGAAGCTTTCTTT	CAISGGQTEAFF
TRBV18	14	-	TRBJ2-1	TGTGCCAGCTCACCCGGGCTAGCGCCTGAGCGGTTGTTCTTC	CASSPGLAPERLFF
TRBV6-5	16	TRBD2	TRBJ2-3	TGTGCCAGCAGTTACTTCGTGGGTAGCGGGACAGATACGCAGTATTTT	CASSYFVGSGTDTQYF
TRBV5-8	14	-	TRBJ1-2	TGTGCCAGCAGCGGGGGGCCATTTAACTATGGCTACACCTTC	CASSGGPFNYGYTF